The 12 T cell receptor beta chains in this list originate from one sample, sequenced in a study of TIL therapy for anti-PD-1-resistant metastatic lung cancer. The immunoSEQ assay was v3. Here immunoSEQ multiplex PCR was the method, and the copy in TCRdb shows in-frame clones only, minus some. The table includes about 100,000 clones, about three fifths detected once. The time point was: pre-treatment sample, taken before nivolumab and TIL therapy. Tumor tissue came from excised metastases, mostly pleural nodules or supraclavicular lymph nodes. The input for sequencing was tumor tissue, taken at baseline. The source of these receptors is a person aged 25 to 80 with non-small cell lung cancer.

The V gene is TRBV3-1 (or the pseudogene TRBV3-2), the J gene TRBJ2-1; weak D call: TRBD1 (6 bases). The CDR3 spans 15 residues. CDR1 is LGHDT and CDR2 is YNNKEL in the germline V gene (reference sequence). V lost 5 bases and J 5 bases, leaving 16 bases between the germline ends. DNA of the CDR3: TGTGCCAGCAGCTCCCAGACAGGACCAGACAATGAGCAGTTCTTC. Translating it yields CASSSQTGPDNEQFF.

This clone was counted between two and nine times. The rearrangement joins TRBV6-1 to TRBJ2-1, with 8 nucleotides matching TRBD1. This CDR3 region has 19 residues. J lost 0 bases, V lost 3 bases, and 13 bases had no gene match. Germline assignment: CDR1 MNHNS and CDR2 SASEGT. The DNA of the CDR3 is TGTGCCAGCAGTGACCTCAGGGACAGGTACTTCACCTCCTACAATGAGCAGTTCTTC. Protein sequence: CASSDLRDRYFTSYNEQFF.

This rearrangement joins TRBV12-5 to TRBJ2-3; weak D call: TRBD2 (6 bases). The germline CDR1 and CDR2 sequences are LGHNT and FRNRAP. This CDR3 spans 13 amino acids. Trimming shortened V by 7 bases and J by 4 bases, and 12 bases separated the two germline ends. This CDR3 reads CASASSGADTQYF. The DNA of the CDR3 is TGTGCTAGTGCCTCCTCGGGGGCAGATACGCAGTATTTT. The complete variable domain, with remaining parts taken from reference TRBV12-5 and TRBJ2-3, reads DARVTQTPRHKVTEMGQEVTMRCQPILGHNTVFWYRQTMMQGLELLAYFRNRAPLDDSGMPKDRFSAEMPDATLATLKIQPSEPRDSAVYFCASASSGADTQYFGPGTRLTVL.

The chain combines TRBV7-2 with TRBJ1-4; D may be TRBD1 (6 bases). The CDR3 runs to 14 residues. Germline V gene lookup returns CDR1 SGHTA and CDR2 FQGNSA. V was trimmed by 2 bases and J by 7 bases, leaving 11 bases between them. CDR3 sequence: CASSLWGPGEKLFF. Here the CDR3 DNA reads TGTGCCAGCAGCTTATGGGGGCCGGGTGAAAAACTGTTTTTT.

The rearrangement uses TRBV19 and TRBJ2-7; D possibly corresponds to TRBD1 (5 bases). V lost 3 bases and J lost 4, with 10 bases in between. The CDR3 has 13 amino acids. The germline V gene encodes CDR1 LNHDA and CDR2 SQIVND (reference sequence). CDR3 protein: CASSMGPVYEQYF. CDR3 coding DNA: TGTGCCAGTAGTATGGGGCCGGTTTACGAGCAGTACTTC.

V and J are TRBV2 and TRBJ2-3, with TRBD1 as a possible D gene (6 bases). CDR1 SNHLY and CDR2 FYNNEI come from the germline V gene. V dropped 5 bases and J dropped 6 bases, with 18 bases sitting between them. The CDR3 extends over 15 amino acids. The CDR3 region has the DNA TGTGCCAGCAGTAAATTACAGGGTCCCGAGGATACGCAGTATTTT. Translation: CASSKLQGPEDTQYF.

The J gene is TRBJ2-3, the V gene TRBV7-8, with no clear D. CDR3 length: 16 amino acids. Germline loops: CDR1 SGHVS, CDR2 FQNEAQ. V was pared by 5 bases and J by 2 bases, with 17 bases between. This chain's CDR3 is CASSATRWGNTDTQYF. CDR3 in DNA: TGTGCCAGCAGCGCCACACGCTGGGGAAACACAGATACGCAGTATTTT.

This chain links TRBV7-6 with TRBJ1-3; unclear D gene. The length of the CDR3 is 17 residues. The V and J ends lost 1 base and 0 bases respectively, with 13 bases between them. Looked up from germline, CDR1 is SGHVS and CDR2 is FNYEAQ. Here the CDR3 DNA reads TGTGCCAGCAGCTTAGTACAGATCCAAAGCTCTGGAAACACCATATATTTT. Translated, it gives CASSLVQIQSSGNTIYF.

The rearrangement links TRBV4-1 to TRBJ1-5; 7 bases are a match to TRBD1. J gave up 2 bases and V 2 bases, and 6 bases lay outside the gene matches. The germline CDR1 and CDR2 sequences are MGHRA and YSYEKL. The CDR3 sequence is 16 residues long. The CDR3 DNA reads TGCGCCAGCAGCCAAACCCGACAGGGCGGCAATCAGCCCCAGCATTTT. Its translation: CASSQTRQGGNQPQHF.

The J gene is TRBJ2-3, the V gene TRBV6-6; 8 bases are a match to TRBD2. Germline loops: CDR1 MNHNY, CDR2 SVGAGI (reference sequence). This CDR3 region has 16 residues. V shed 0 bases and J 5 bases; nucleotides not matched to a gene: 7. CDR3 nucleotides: TGTGCCAGCAGTTACTCGTTAGCGGGGTGGTTAGATACGCAGTATTTT. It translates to CASSYSLAGWLDTQYF.

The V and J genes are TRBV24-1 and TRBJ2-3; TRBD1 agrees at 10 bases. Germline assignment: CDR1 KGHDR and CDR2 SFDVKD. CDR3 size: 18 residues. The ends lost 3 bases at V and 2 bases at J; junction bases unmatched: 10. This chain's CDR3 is CATSDRAGTGDLTDTQYF. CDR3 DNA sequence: TGTGCCACCAGTGATCGCGCCGGGACAGGGGACCTCACAGATACGCAGTATTTT.

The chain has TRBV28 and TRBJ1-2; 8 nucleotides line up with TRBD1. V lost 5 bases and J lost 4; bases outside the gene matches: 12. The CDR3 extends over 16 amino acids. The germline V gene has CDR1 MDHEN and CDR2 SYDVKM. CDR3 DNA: TGTGCCAGCAGTCCTGGACAGGGCGTGGGGTTCTATGGCTACACCTTC. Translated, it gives CASSPGQGVGFYGYTF.